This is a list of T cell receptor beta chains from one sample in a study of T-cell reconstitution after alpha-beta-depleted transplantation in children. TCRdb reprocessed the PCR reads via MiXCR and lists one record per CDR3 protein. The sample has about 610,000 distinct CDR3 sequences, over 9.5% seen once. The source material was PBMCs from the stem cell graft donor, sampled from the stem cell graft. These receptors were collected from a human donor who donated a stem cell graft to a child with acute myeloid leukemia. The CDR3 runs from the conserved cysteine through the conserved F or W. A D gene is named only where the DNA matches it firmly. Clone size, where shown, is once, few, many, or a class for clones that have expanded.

cdr3_aa: CASSSQDRGTDTQYF
cdr3_nt: TGTGCCAGCAGTTCGCAGGACAGGGGCACAGATACGCAGTATTTT
j_call: TRBJ2-3
v_call: TRBV27
clone_size: few
d_call: TRBD1

cdr3_aa: CSARDPAGGGNEQFF
cdr3_nt: TGCAGTGCTAGAGATCCAGCGGGGGGCGGGAATGAGCAGTTCTTC
j_call: TRBJ2-1
v_call: TRBV20-1
clone_size: NA
d_call: TRBD2

cdr3_aa: CASRRDMNTEAFF
cdr3_nt: TGTGCCAGCAGACGGGACATGAACACTGAAGCTTTCTTT
j_call: TRBJ1-1
v_call: TRBV7-3
clone_size: NA
d_call: NA

cdr3_aa: CSARGDRPNKNYGYTF
cdr3_nt: TGCAGTGCTAGGGGCGATAGGCCCAACAAAAACTATGGCTACACCTTC
j_call: TRBJ1-2
v_call: TRBV20-1
clone_size: many
d_call: NA

cdr3_aa: CATSGGDTQYF
cdr3_nt: TGTGCCACCAGTGGAGGCGATACGCAGTATTTT
j_call: TRBJ2-3
v_call: TRBV24-1
clone_size: many
d_call: NA

cdr3_aa: CAWSEGSFTGELFF
cdr3_nt: TGTGCCTGGAGCGAGGGCTCTTTCACCGGGGAGCTGTTTTTT
j_call: TRBJ2-2
v_call: TRBV30
clone_size: few
d_call: NA

cdr3_aa: CSARGQGIEAFF
cdr3_nt: TGCAGTGCTAGAGGGCAGGGAATTGAAGCTTTCTTT
j_call: TRBJ1-1
v_call: TRBV20-1
clone_size: NA
d_call: NA

cdr3_aa: CASSLRRQTSVFDEQYF
cdr3_nt: TGTGCCAGCAGCTTAAGGAGGCAGACTAGTGTTTTTGATGAGCAGTACTTC
j_call: TRBJ2-7
v_call: TRBV7-2
clone_size: many
d_call: NA

cdr3_aa: CASSAPRGLGLAGVTGELFF
cdr3_nt: TGTGCCAGCAGTGCACCCAGGGGGCTCGGACTAGCGGGAGTAACCGGGGAGCTGTTTTTT
j_call: TRBJ2-2
v_call: TRBV12-3/TRBV12-4
clone_size: many
d_call: TRBD2

cdr3_aa: CASRFAGQETQYF
cdr3_nt: TGTGCCAGCAGATTTGCAGGCCAAGAGACCCAGTACTTC
j_call: TRBJ2-5
v_call: TRBV12-3/TRBV12-4
clone_size: NA
d_call: NA

cdr3_aa: CSAYSRYPSNTGELFF
cdr3_nt: TGCAGTGCCTACAGCAGGTATCCTTCGAACACCGGGGAGCTGTTTTTT
j_call: TRBJ2-2
v_call: TRBV20-1
clone_size: NA
d_call: NA

cdr3_aa: CASTTGLAETQYF
cdr3_nt: TGTGCCAGCACCACCGGACTGGCGGAGACCCAGTACTTC
j_call: TRBJ2-5
v_call: TRBV27
clone_size: few
d_call: NA

cdr3_aa: CASSSGLAVNTGELFF
cdr3_nt: TGTGCCAGCAGCTCAGGACTAGCGGTGAACACCGGGGAGCTGTTTTTT
j_call: TRBJ2-2
v_call: TRBV9
clone_size: many
d_call: TRBD2

cdr3_aa: CSARDLAGRETQYF
cdr3_nt: TGCAGTGCTAGAGATTTAGCGGGACGGGAGACCCAGTACTTC
j_call: TRBJ2-5
v_call: TRBV20-1
clone_size: few
d_call: TRBD2

cdr3_aa: CASSSGTINNEQFF
cdr3_nt: TGTGCCAGCTCAAGCGGGACAATAAACAATGAGCAGTTCTTC
j_call: TRBJ2-1
v_call: TRBV27
clone_size: many
d_call: NA

cdr3_aa: CSVESGTSPGHGYTF
cdr3_nt: TGCAGCGTTGAATCCGGGACAAGTCCCGGGCATGGCTACACCTTC
j_call: TRBJ1-2
v_call: TRBV29-1
clone_size: few
d_call: NA

cdr3_aa: CASSLDGGGRRNTIYF
cdr3_nt: TGTGCCAGCAGCTTAGATGGCGGGGGGCGTCGAAACACCATATATTTT
j_call: TRBJ1-3
v_call: TRBV7-9
clone_size: few
d_call: NA

cdr3_aa: CASTVSPGTSGRASEQFF
cdr3_nt: TGTGCCAGCACAGTATCGCCCGGGACTAGCGGGAGGGCCAGTGAGCAGTTCTTC
j_call: TRBJ2-1
v_call: TRBV11-1
clone_size: NA
d_call: TRBD2